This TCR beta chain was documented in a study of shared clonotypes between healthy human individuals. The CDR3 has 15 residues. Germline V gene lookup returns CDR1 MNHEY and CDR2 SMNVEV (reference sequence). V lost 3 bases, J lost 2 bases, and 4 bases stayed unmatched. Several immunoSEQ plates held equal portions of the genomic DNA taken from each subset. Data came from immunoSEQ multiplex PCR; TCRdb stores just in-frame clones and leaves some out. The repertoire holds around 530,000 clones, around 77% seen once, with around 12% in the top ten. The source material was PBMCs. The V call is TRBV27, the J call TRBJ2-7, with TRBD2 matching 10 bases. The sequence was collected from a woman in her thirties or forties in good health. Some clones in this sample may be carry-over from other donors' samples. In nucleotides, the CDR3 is TGTGCCAGCAGTTTTTCAGCGGGAGGGCCCTACGAGCAGTACTTC. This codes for CASSFSAGGPYEQYF.